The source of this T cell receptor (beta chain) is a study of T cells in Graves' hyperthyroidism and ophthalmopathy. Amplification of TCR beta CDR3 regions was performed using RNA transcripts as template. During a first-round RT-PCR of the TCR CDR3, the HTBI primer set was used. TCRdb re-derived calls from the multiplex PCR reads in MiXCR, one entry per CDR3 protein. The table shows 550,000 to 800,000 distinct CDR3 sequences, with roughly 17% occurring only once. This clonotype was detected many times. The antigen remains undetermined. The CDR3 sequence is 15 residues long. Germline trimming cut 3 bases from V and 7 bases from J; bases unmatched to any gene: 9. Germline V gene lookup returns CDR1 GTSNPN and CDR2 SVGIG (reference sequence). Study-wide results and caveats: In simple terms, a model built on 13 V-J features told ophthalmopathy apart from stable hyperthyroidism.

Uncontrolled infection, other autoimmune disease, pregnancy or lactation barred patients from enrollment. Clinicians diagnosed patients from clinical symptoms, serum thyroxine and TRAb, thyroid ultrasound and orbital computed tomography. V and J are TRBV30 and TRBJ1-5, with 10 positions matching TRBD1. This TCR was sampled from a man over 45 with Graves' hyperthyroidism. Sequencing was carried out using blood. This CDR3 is CAWRGTGVIGQPQHF. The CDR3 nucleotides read TGTGCCTGGAGGGGGACAGGGGTGATTGGGCAGCCCCAGCATTTT.